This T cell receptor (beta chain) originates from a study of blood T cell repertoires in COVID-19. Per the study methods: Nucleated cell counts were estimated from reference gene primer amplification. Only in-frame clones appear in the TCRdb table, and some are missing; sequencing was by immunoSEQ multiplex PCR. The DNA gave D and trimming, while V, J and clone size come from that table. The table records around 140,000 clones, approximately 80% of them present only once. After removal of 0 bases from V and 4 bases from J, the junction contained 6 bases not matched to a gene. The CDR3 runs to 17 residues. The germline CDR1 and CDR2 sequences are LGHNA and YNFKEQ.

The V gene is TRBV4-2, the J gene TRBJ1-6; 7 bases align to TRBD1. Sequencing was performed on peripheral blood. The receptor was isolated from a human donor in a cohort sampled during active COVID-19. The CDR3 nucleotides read TGTGCCAGCAGCCAAGAGGCAGGGGGGCTATATAATTCACCCCTCCACTTT. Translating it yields CASSQEAGGLYNSPLHF.